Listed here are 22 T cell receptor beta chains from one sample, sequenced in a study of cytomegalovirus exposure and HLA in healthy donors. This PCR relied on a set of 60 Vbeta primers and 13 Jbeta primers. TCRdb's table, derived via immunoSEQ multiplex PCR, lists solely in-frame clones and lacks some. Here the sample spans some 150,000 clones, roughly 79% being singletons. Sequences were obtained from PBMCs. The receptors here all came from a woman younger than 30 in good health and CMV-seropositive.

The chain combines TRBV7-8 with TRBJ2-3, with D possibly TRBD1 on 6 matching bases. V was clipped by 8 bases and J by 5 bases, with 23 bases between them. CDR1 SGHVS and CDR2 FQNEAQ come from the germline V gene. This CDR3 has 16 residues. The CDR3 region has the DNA TGTGCCAGCTCTGAGGGGGTAAGGAGTTTAAGAGATACGCAGTATTTT. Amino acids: CASSEGVRSLRDTQYF.

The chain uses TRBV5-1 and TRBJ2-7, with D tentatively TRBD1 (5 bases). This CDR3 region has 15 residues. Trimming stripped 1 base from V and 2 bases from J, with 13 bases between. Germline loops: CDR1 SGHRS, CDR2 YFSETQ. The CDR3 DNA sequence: TGCGCCAGCAGCTTGCTGGAACAGGACGCCTACGAGCAGTACTTC. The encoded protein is CASSLLEQDAYEQYF. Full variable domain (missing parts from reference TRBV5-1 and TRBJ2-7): KAGVTQTPRYLIKTRGQQVTLSCSPISGHRSVSWYQQTPGQGLQFLFEYFSETQRNKGNFPGRFSGRQFSNSRSEMNVSTLELGDSALYLCASSLLEQDAYEQYFGPGTRLTVT.

CDR3 DNA: TGTGCCAGCAGTGAGTCGGGAGTGAACACCGGGGAGCTGTTTTTT. Its protein is CASSESGVNTGELFF. The V call is TRBV2, the J call TRBJ2-2; a weak D match, TRBD2 (6 bases). The length of the CDR3 is 15 residues. Between the trimmed V and J ends, which lost 3 bases and 1 base, there was a span of 9 bases. Germline V gene data show CDR1 as SNHLY and CDR2 as FYNNEI.

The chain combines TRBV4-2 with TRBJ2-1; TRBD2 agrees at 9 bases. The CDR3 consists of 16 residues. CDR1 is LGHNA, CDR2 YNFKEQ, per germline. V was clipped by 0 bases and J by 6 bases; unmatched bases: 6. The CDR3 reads CASSQDRSGGSNEQFF. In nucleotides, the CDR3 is TGTGCCAGCAGCCAAGATAGGAGCGGGGGGAGCAATGAGCAGTTCTTC.

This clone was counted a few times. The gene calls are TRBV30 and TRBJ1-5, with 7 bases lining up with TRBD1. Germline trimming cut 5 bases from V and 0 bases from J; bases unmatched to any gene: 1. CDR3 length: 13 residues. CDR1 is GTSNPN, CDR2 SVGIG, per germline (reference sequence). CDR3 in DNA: TGTGCCTGGGGGACAGATAGCAATCAGCCCCAGCATTTT. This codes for CAWGTDSNQPQHF.

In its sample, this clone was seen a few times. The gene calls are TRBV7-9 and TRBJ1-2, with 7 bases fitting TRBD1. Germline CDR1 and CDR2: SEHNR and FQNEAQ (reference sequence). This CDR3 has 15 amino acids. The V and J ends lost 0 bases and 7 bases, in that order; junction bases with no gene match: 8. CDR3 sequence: CASSLAPNTGAGYTF. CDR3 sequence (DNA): TGTGCCAGCAGCTTAGCGCCTAACACAGGGGCTGGCTACACCTTC.

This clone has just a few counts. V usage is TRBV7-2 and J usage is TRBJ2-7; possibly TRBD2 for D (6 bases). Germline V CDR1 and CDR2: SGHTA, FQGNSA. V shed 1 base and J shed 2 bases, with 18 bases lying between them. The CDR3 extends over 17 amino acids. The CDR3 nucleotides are TGTGCCAGCAGCTTAGAGCGGGTACTTCTCTCGGCCTACGAGCAGTACTTC. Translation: CASSLERVLLSAYEQYF.

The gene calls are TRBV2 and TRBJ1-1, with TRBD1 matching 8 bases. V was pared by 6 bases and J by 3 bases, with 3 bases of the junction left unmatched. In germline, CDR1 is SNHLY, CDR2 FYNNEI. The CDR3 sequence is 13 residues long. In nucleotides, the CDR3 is TGTGCCAGCAGACAGGGGGGGCACACTGAAGCTTTCTTT. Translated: CASRQGGHTEAFF.

The CDR3 DNA follows: TGTGCCAGCTCACCATCTAGGGGGCTCACTGAAGCTTTCTTT. It is translated as CASSPSRGLTEAFF. The chain couples TRBV18 to TRBJ1-1; 7 positions match TRBD1. This CDR3 has 14 amino acids. V lost 2 bases to trimming and J lost 4 bases; unmatched junction nucleotides: 4. Germline V CDR1 and CDR2: KGHSH, LQKENI. Using reference TRBV18 and TRBJ1-1 for the parts outside the CDR3, the full variable domain is NAGVMQNPRHLVRRRGQEARLRCSPMKGHSHVYWYRQLPEEGLKFMVYLQKENIIDESGMPKERFSAEFPKEGPSILRIQQVVRGDSAAYFCASSPSRGLTEAFFGQGTRLTVV.

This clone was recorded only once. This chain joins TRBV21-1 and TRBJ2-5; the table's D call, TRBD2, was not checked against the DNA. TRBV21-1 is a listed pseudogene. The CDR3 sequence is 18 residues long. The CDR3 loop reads CASSKVAQEGPYQETQYF. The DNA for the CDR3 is TGTGCCAGCAGCAAAGTAGCACAGGAGGGGCCCTACCAAGAGACCCAGTACTTC.

CDR3 residues: CASSRNRGSPEAFF. Here the CDR3 DNA reads TGTGCCAGCAGCAGAAACAGGGGTTCCCCTGAAGCTTTCTTT. J is TRBJ1-1 and V is TRBV5-4; 7 bases align to TRBD1. The CDR3 spans 14 residues. The germline CDR1 and CDR2 sequences are SGHNT and YYREEE (reference sequence). The J segment lost 6 bases and the V segment lost 4 bases, leaving 9 bases of the junction unmatched.

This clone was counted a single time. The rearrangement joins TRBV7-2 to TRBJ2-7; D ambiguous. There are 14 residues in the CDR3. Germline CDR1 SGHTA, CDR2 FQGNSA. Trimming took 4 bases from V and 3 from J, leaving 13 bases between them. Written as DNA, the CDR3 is TGTGCCAGCAGCTCGGGTTTGGGTTTCTACGAGCAGTACTTC. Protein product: CASSSGLGFYEQYF.

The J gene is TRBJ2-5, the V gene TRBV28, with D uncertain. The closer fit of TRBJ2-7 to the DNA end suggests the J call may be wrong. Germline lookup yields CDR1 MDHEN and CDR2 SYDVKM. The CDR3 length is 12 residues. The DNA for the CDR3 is TGTGCCAGCCAAATTCACCCGAGCGAGCAGTACTTC. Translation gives CASQIHPSEQYF.

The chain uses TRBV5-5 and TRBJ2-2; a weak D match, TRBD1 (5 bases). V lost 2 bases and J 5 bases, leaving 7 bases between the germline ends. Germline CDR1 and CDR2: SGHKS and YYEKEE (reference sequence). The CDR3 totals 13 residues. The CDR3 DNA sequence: TGTGCCAGCAGCTTTAGGGGAACCGGGGAGCTGTTTTTT. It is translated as CASSFRGTGELFF.

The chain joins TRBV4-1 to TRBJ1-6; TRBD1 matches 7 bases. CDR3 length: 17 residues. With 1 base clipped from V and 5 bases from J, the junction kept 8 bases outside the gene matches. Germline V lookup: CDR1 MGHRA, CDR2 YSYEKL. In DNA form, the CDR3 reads TGCGCCAGCAGCCAAGCTTTACGACAGGGACATAATTCACCCCTCCACTTT. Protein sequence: CASSQALRQGHNSPLHF.

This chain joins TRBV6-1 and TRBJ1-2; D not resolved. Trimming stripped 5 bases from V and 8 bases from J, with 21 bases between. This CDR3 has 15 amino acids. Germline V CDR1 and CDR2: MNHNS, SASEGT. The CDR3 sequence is CASSPGGEPWRGYTF. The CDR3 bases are TGTGCCAGCAGTCCCGGCGGAGAACCTTGGAGGGGCTACACCTTC.

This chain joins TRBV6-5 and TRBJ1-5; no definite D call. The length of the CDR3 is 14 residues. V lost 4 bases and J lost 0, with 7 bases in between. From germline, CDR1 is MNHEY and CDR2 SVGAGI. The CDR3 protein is CASSLEYSNQPQHF. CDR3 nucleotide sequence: TGTGCCAGCAGTTTAGAATATAGCAATCAGCCCCAGCATTTT.

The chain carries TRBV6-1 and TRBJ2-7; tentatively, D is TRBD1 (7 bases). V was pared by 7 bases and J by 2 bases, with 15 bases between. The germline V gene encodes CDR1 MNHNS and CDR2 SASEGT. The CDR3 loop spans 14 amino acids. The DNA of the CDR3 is TGTGCCAGCACCCCTGTCAGGGGGGCCTACGAGCAGTACTTC. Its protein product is CASTPVRGAYEQYF.

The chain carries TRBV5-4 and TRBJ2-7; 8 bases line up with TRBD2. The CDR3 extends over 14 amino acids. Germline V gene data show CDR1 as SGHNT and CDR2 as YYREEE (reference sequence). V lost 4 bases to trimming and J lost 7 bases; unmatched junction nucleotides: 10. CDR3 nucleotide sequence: TGTGCCAGCAGCCGGGAGGGTTGGCGTGGAGAGCAGTACTTC. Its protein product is CASSREGWRGEQYF.

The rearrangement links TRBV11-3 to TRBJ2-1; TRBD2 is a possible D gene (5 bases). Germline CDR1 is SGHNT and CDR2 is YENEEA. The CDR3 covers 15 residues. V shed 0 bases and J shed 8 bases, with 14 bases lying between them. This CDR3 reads CASSLEGASNDEQFF. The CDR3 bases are TGTGCCAGCAGCTTAGAGGGAGCCAGCAACGATGAGCAGTTCTTC.

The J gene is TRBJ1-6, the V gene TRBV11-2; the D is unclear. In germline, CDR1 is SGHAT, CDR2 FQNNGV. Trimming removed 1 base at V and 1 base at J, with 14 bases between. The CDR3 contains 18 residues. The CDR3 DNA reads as TGTGCCAGCAGCTTAGCCCTTTCCTCGGGTTCCTATAATTCACCCCTCCACTTT. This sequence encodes CASSLALSSGSYNSPLHF.

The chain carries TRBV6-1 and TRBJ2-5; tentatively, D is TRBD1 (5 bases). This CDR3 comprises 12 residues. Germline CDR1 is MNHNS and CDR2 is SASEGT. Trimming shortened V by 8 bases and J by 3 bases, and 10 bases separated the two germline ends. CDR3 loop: CASGDRKETQYF. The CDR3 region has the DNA TGTGCCAGCGGCGACAGAAAAGAGACCCAGTACTTC.